These 17 T cell receptor beta chains share one sample of origin, sequenced in a study of T-cell memory formation after mild COVID-19. TCRdb re-derived calls from the 5' RACE reads in MiXCR, one entry per CDR3 protein. The sample yields about 560,000 distinct CDR3 sequences, roughly a sixth seen once. Sample: PBMCs or a T cell subset sorted from them (not recorded which). Receptors were obtained from an adult woman who had mild COVID-19 (a few samples of this study predate the infection). Cell type and time point are not known.

J is TRBJ1-1 and V is TRBV25-1, with 7 nucleotides matching TRBD1. The CDR3 contains 17 residues. Germline CDR1 MGHDK, CDR2 SYGVNS. The trim removed 4 bases at V and 1 base at J, leaving 12 bases unmatched. CDR3 amino acids: CASSVKGRRTGNTEAFF. CDR3 in DNA: TGTGCCAGCAGTGTAAAGGGGAGACGGACAGGGAACACTGAAGCTTTCTTT.

This clonotype has a handful of counts. The rearrangement uses TRBV20-1 and TRBJ2-5; D unclear. The V gene lost 2 bases and the J gene lost 1 base, with 11 bases spanning the gap. The CDR3 is 14 amino acids. CDR1 and CDR2 (germline): DFQATT, SNEGSKA (reference sequence). The CDR3 spells CSARQRTGQETQYF. Here the CDR3 DNA reads TGCAGTGCTAGACAACGGACCGGCCAAGAGACCCAGTACTTC.

This chain connects TRBV7-8 to TRBJ2-5; D remains unclear. Germline V lookup: CDR1 SGHVS, CDR2 FQNEAQ. CDR3 length equals 14 residues. V lost 4 bases, J lost 7 bases, and 16 bases lay in between. The CDR3 spells CASSSRGIGRTQYF. The CDR3 DNA follows: TGTGCCAGCAGCTCCCGAGGTATTGGTCGGACCCAGTACTTC.

The V gene is TRBV24-1, the J gene TRBJ2-3; the match to TRBD2 covers 7 bases. Germline V gene sequence: CDR1 KGHDR, CDR2 SFDVKD. This CDR3 contains 13 residues. V lost 0 bases, J lost 12 bases, and 5 bases stayed unmatched. The CDR3 coding sequence is TGTGCCACCAGTGATTTGGGACTAGATCTCCAGTATTTT. Encoded protein: CATSDLGLDLQYF.

This clonotype appeared many times. The gene calls are TRBV5-1 and TRBJ2-2; possible D gene TRBD2, 6 bases. Germline V CDR1 and CDR2: SGHRS, YFSETQ. V shed 1 base and J shed 3 bases, with 13 bases lying between them. The CDR3 runs 16 residues. DNA for the CDR3: TGCGCCAGCAGCTTGACGGCGGGGCTGGACACCGGGGAGCTGTTTTTT. The encoded protein is CASSLTAGLDTGELFF.

The V and J genes are TRBV5-6 and TRBJ2-5, with D unresolved. CDR1 is SGHDT and CDR2 is YYEEEE in the germline V gene. CDR3 size: 14 residues. Trimming stripped 1 base from V and 3 bases from J, with 10 bases between. As DNA, the CDR3 is TGTGCCAGCAGCTTGAAAGGTAGAAAAGAGACCCAGTACTTC. Translation gives CASSLKGRKETQYF.

The chain carries TRBV27 and TRBJ2-2; tentative D call: TRBD1 (5 bases). V gave up 6 bases and J gave up 4 bases, with 18 bases separating them. CDR3 length: 16 amino acids. Germline values: CDR1 MNHEY, CDR2 SMNVEV (reference sequence). The CDR3 loop is CASSQLAGKSTGELFF. The CDR3 region has the DNA TGTGCCAGCAGCCAACTGGCAGGGAAGTCCACCGGGGAGCTGTTTTTT.

The chain couples TRBV12-3 or TRBV12-4 to TRBJ2-3; 8 positions agree with TRBD2. The CDR3 extends over 14 amino acids. V dropped 7 bases and J dropped 4; count of bases not matched to a gene: 7. CDR3: CASTGSGAADTQYF. DNA of the CDR3: TGTGCCAGCACAGGTAGCGGGGCTGCAGATACGCAGTATTTT.

The chain links TRBV18 to TRBJ1-5; the D is unclear. The CDR3 is 14 residues long. CDR1 is KGHSH and CDR2 is LQKENI in the germline V gene. Between the trimmed V and J ends, which lost 11 bases and 2 bases, there was a span of 16 bases. The CDR3 is CAGPYPGGNQPQHF. The CDR3 nucleotides are TGTGCCGGCCCCTACCCCGGAGGCAATCAGCCCCAGCATTTT.

This clonotype was detected a few times. The chain is built from TRBV20-1 and TRBJ2-3; D is perhaps TRBD2 (5 bases). Germline CDR1 and CDR2: DFQATT and SNEGSKA (reference sequence). V lost 7 bases and J 0 bases, leaving 11 bases between the germline ends. This CDR3 contains 13 residues. CDR3 residues: CSVQRPSTDTQYF. The CDR3 nucleotides read TGCAGTGTCCAGCGGCCCAGCACAGATACGCAGTATTTT.

In its sample, this clonotype was seen a few times. This chain links TRBV6-5 with TRBJ1-1; D perhaps matches TRBD1 (6 bases). In germline, CDR1 is MNHEY, CDR2 SVGAGI. V was cut by 5 bases and J by 5 bases, with 15 bases left in between. This CDR3 comprises 14 residues. Here the CDR3 DNA reads TGTGCCAGCAGTCAGGACAGCTCAACGACTGAAGCTTTCTTT. Encoded protein: CASSQDSSTTEAFF.

V gene TRBV24-1 combines with J gene TRBJ2-1; 10 bases align to TRBD2. The CDR3 has 16 residues. The ends lost 3 bases at V and 4 bases at J; junction bases unmatched: 5. Germline values: CDR1 KGHDR, CDR2 SFDVKD. Here the CDR3 reads CATSDQPSGSYNEQFF. CDR3 bases: TGTGCCACCAGTGATCAGCCTAGCGGGAGTTACAATGAGCAGTTCTTC.

The chain joins TRBV4-2 to TRBJ2-3, with 10 nucleotides matching TRBD2. The J segment lost 6 bases and the V segment lost 1 base, leaving 4 bases of the junction unmatched. The length of the CDR3 is 15 residues. Germline V lookup: CDR1 LGHNA, CDR2 YNFKEQ. The chain's CDR3 is CASSQVSGGQDTQYF. CDR3 sequence (DNA): TGTGCCAGCAGCCAAGTTAGCGGGGGGCAGGATACGCAGTATTTT.

At least ten counts were recorded for this clonotype. V gene TRBV6-5 combines with J gene TRBJ2-7, with 13 bases fitting TRBD2. The CDR3 length is 17 residues. Germline CDR1 and CDR2: MNHEY and SVGAGI. Trimming removed 5 bases from V and 4 bases from J; junction bases left unmatched: 11. The CDR3 here is CASSPQRTSGRAYEQYF. Written as DNA, the CDR3 is TGTGCCAGCAGTCCACAACGGACTAGCGGGAGAGCTTACGAGCAGTACTTC.

The rearrangement joins TRBV19 to TRBJ1-5, with D unresolved. Per germline, CDR1 LNHDA and CDR2 SQIVND (reference sequence). The CDR3 is 13 residues long. V was cut by 7 bases and J by 4 bases, with 11 bases left in between. CDR3 in amino acids: CASKDMSNQPQHF. Here the CDR3 DNA reads TGTGCCAGTAAAGACATGTCGAATCAGCCCCAGCATTTT.

The chain uses TRBV3-1 and TRBJ1-2; D gene ambiguous. Trimming cost V 3 bases and J 0 bases, with 8 bases left between them. The CDR3 contains 14 residues. Germline-derived CDR1 and CDR2 are LGHDT and YNNKEL (reference sequence). The CDR3 bases are TGTGCCAGCAGCCAGGCGGCGACTAACTATGGCTACACCTTC. As protein: CASSQAATNYGYTF.

This clonotype appeared a single time. The CDR3 DNA is TGTGCCAGTAGGGCCAGTAGAAATCCCTACGAGCAGTACTTC. Encoded protein: CASRASRNPYEQYF. This chain joins TRBV19 and TRBJ2-7; D unclear. Germline values: CDR1 LNHDA, CDR2 SQIVND (reference sequence). Trimming removed 6 bases at V and 2 bases at J, with 14 bases between. The CDR3 is 14 residues long.